Listed below are T cell receptor beta chains from one sample, sequenced in a study of technical replicates of blood from several donors. Only in-frame clones appear in the TCRdb table, and some are missing; sequencing was by immunoSEQ multiplex PCR. The sample yields about 76,000 clones, roughly nine tenths seen once. The sample taken for sequencing was T cells isolated from PBMCs. Source of these receptors: a human donor in good health. Each CDR3 is given with its conserved first and last residue. D genes are given only for firm matches. Size is stated for part of the rows, as once, few or many counts, or as a class when the clone is expanded.

abundance	v_gene	d_gene	j_gene	CDR3nt	CDR3aa
.	TRBV2	TRBD1	TRBJ2-1	TGTGCCAGCAGACTCGACAGGGGCCCTTACAATGAGCAGTTCTTC	CASRLDRGPYNEQFF
.	TRBV27	TRBD1	TRBJ2-6	TGTGCCAGCAGACCACAGGGGGCGACGGGGGCCAACGTCCTGACTTTC	CASRPQGATGANVLTF
.	TRBV7-2	TRBD2	TRBJ2-1	TGTGCCAGCCGCTCGGGACTAGCGGTTTACAATGAGCAGTTCTTC	CASRSGLAVYNEQFF
.	TRBV11-3	TRBD2	TRBJ2-7	TGTGCCAGCAGCTTACCGTGGGAGGGATACGAGCAGTACTTC	CASSLPWEGYEQYF
.	TRBV30	.	TRBJ1-1	TGTGCCTGGAGTGTAAGCTTGAACACTGAAGCTTTCTTT	CAWSVSLNTEAFF
.	TRBV9	TRBD2	TRBJ2-5	TGTGCCAGCAGCGTAGTTAGCGGGGGGACCCAGTACTTC	CASSVVSGGTQYF
.	TRBV6-5	.	TRBJ2-5	TGTGCCAGCAGTCAGGTGCTACAAGAGACCCAGTACTTC	CASSQVLQETQYF
.	TRBV27	TRBD1	TRBJ2-7	TGTGCCAGCGGCTCGGGACAGAACCTCTACGAGCAGTACTTC	CASGSGQNLYEQYF
.	TRBV20-1	.	TRBJ2-7	TGCAGTGCCCCGTTAACCTACGAGCAGTACTTC	CSAPLTYEQYF
.	TRBV28	TRBD1	TRBJ1-1	TGTGCCAGCAGTTTATACCTACAGGGGGCGTTGACTGAAGCTTTCTTT	CASSLYLQGALTEAFF
once	TRBV14	.	TRBJ2-1	TGTGCCAGCAGCCAAGATAGTCTAATGCCACTTGAATATATTAACAATGAGCAGTTCTTC	CASSQDSLMPLEYINNEQFF
.	TRBV19	TRBD1	TRBJ2-7	TGTGCCACCTCGACAGGGCGTACCTACGAGCAGTACTTC	CATSTGRTYEQYF
.	TRBV12-5	TRBD1	TRBJ2-1	TGTGCTAGTGGTTTGGTACTCGGGACAGGGTTAAATGAGCAGTTCTTC	CASGLVLGTGLNEQFF